Listed below are T cell receptor beta chains from one sample, sequenced in a study of blood T cell repertoires in COVID-19. The data were produced by immunoSEQ multiplex PCR, yet TCRdb's version contains in-frame clones alone and is incomplete. The table records about 300,000 clones, 89% of them present only once. Specimen: peripheral blood. The receptor set was obtained from a man aged 18 to 29 who had recovered from COVID-19. The CDR3 runs from the conserved cysteine through the conserved F or W. A D gene is named only where the DNA matches it firmly. A clone size is listed for some rows: how often the clone was seen (once, few, many), or a class if it is expanded.

size: once; V: TRBV29-1; D: -; J: TRBJ2-7; DNA: TGCAGCGTTACAGAATCCGAGCAGTACTTC; CDR3: CSVTESEQYF
size: -; V: TRBV5-1; D: TRBD1; J: TRBJ1-1; DNA: TGCGCCAGCAGCGAAGCACAGGGGCGCATGAACACTGAAGCTTTCTTT; CDR3: CASSEAQGRMNTEAFF
size: -; V: TRBV19; D: -; J: TRBJ1-1; DNA: TGTGCCAGCCAAAGGGGCAGCTTGAACACTGAAGCTTTCTTT; CDR3: CASQRGSLNTEAFF
size: -; V: TRBV11-2; D: -; J: TRBJ2-7; DNA: TGTGCCAGCAGCCCGGCCATGGGAGCTTACTCCTACGAGCAGTACTTC; CDR3: CASSPAMGAYSYEQYF
size: -; V: TRBV5-6; D: -; J: TRBJ1-2; DNA: TGTGCCAGCAGCTTGGTGCCGGGGAACTCAGGCGGCTACACCTTC; CDR3: CASSLVPGNSGGYTF
size: few; V: TRBV4-1; D: TRBD1; J: TRBJ2-1; DNA: TGCGCCAGCAGCCCTAGGACAGGGGTCGAGGGGAATGAGCAGTTCTTC; CDR3: CASSPRTGVEGNEQFF
size: -; V: TRBV6-2/TRBV6-3; D: TRBD2; J: TRBJ2-1; DNA: TGTGCCAGCAGTCCCGGGACTAGCGGGTTTGCATACAATGAGCAGTTCTTC; CDR3: CASSPGTSGFAYNEQFF
size: -; V: TRBV13; D: -; J: TRBJ2-2; DNA: TGTGCCAGCAGCTTATTCCGTCCGGGTCCCGGGGAGCTGTTTTTT; CDR3: CASSLFRPGPGELFF
size: -; V: TRBV5-4; D: -; J: TRBJ2-7; DNA: TGTGCCAGCAGCTATGGGCCCTACGAGCAGTACTTC; CDR3: CASSYGPYEQYF
size: -; V: TRBV7-3; D: -; J: TRBJ2-2; DNA: TGTGCCAGCAGCTTGGGGGCGGCCGGGGAGCTGTTTTTT; CDR3: CASSLGAAGELFF
size: once; V: TRBV19; D: -; J: TRBJ1-1; DNA: TGTGCCAGTACCCAGCAGGGTTCCACTGAAGCTTTCTTT; CDR3: CASTQQGSTEAFF
size: -; V: TRBV6-5; D: TRBD1; J: TRBJ1-3; DNA: TGTGCCAGCAGCCAGGACAGGGCAGGAGGAAACACCATATATTTT; CDR3: CASSQDRAGGNTIYF
size: -; V: TRBV14; D: -; J: TRBJ1-1; DNA: TGTGCCAGCAGCCGCGGACAGTATAACACTGAAGCTTTCTTT; CDR3: CASSRGQYNTEAFF
size: -; V: TRBV10-3; D: -; J: TRBJ1-2; DNA: TGTGCCATCCGGTCGAGGGGAGGAGATGGCTACACCTTC; CDR3: CAIRSRGGDGYTF
size: -; V: TRBV21-1; D: -; J: TRBJ2-1; DNA: TGTGCCAGCAGCAAGTTAGGACTAGCGGTATCCTACAATGAGCAGTTCTTC; CDR3: CASSKLGLAVSYNEQFF
size: -; V: TRBV4-2; D: TRBD2; J: TRBJ2-1; DNA: TGTGCCAGCAGCGCCCCTTCGGGGGCGGGGGGGTACAATGAGCAGTTCTTC; CDR3: CASSAPSGAGGYNEQFF
size: -; V: TRBV5-4; D: -; J: TRBJ1-4; DNA: TGTGCCAGCAGCTCCACAGGTTGGGGGGGTGAAAAACTGTTTTTT; CDR3: CASSSTGWGGEKLFF
size: -; V: TRBV2; D: TRBD2; J: TRBJ2-1; DNA: TGTGCCAGCACCCTTGGCGGGCTAGCGGAACACAATGAGCAGTTCTTC; CDR3: CASTLGGLAEHNEQFF
size: -; V: TRBV5-4; D: TRBD1; J: TRBJ2-7; DNA: TGTGCCAGCAGCTCTGGACAGGGGACCCCCTACGAGCAGTACTTC; CDR3: CASSSGQGTPYEQYF
size: -; V: TRBV3-1/TRBV3-2; D: -; J: TRBJ2-1; DNA: TGTGCCAGCACCCCAAGGGGGAGCTCCTACAATGAGCAGTTCTTC; CDR3: CASTPRGSSYNEQFF
size: -; V: TRBV5-1; D: TRBD1; J: TRBJ1-2; DNA: TGCGCCAGCAGCTTGCCTGGGACAGGGGAAAAGGGCTACACCTTC; CDR3: CASSLPGTGEKGYTF
size: -; V: TRBV6-5; D: TRBD1; J: TRBJ1-2; DNA: TGTGCCACCTCAGGGGGATATAACTATGGCTACACCTTC; CDR3: CATSGGYNYGYTF
size: -; V: TRBV5-6; D: TRBD1; J: TRBJ2-2; DNA: TGTGCCAGCAGCTTCTACAGGGGGCCAGGCGGGGAGCTGTTTTTT; CDR3: CASSFYRGPGGELFF
size: -; V: TRBV9; D: -; J: TRBJ2-5; DNA: TGTGCCAGCAGCCCCGCAGGGACTCAAGGGAAGACCCAGTACTTC; CDR3: CASSPAGTQGKTQYF
size: few; V: TRBV4-1; D: -; J: TRBJ2-7; DNA: TGCGCCAGCAGCTTCCGCGACTTAGCCTACGAGCAGTACTTC; CDR3: CASSFRDLAYEQYF
size: -; V: TRBV7-9; D: -; J: TRBJ2-3; DNA: TGTGCCAGCAGCCCTAGCACAGATACGCAGTATTTT; CDR3: CASSPSTDTQYF
size: -; V: TRBV6-5; D: -; J: TRBJ1-2; DNA: TGTGCCAGCAAACCAGGGGAAGGGAGTCGCGGCTACACCTTC; CDR3: CASKPGEGSRGYTF
size: few; V: TRBV4-1; D: -; J: TRBJ1-1; DNA: TGCGCCAGCAGCCCTGCGACAGGGAACACTGAAGCTTTCTTT; CDR3: CASSPATGNTEAFF
size: -; V: TRBV6-1; D: TRBD2; J: TRBJ2-1; DNA: TGTGCCAGCAGTGAAATGGGGGGGAGCGATGAGCAGTTCTTC; CDR3: CASSEMGGSDEQFF
size: -; V: TRBV7-9; D: TRBD1; J: TRBJ1-1; DNA: TGTGCCAGCAAGGGGGCGAACACTGAAGCTTTCTTT; CDR3: CASKGANTEAFF
size: -; V: TRBV4-1; D: TRBD1; J: TRBJ1-4; DNA: TGCGCCAGCAGCCAAAAGGCGCCGGGACAGGGAAATGAAAAACTGTTTTTT; CDR3: CASSQKAPGQGNEKLFF
size: -; V: TRBV10-1; D: TRBD1; J: TRBJ2-1; DNA: TGCGCCAGCAGTCAGGACAGGGTGACCCTGAAGCAGTTCTTC; CDR3: CASSQDRVTLKQFF
size: -; V: TRBV2; D: -; J: TRBJ2-7; DNA: TGTGCCAGCAGTGAACCAGGGGGGATCCCCTACGAGCAGTACTTC; CDR3: CASSEPGGIPYEQYF
size: few; V: TRBV7-9; D: TRBD2; J: TRBJ2-1; DNA: TGTGCCAGCAGCCCGAGCGGGAGGACGTATAGCACCTACAATGAGCAGTTCTTC; CDR3: CASSPSGRTYSTYNEQFF
size: -; V: TRBV6-4; D: TRBD1; J: TRBJ2-7; DNA: TGTGCCAGCAGTGAGTGGACAGGAAGCTACGAGCAGTACTTC; CDR3: CASSEWTGSYEQYF
size: -; V: TRBV27; D: TRBD1; J: TRBJ2-3; DNA: TGTGCCAGCCACTCACGACAGGGTCGAGATACGCAGTATTTT; CDR3: CASHSRQGRDTQYF
size: few; V: TRBV5-1; D: TRBD2; J: TRBJ2-7; DNA: TGCGCCAGCAGCTCCTTTCCGGGAGGCGAGCAGTACTTC; CDR3: CASSSFPGGEQYF
size: -; V: TRBV6-5; D: -; J: TRBJ1-5; DNA: TGTGCCAGCAGTCCGCGGGGGGATCAGCCCCAGCATTTT; CDR3: CASSPRGDQPQHF
size: -; V: TRBV30; D: TRBD1; J: TRBJ2-2; DNA: TGTGCCTGGAGTAGGGGGACAGGGCACGGGGAGCTGTTTTTT; CDR3: CAWSRGTGHGELFF
size: -; V: TRBV5-6; D: -; J: TRBJ1-3; DNA: TGTGCCAGCAGCTTACCAGGGGAAACTGGAAACACCATATATTTT; CDR3: CASSLPGETGNTIYF
size: once; V: TRBV5-1; D: TRBD1; J: TRBJ2-3; DNA: TGCGCCAGCAGCCATGGGACAGCCACAAACGATGGGGATACGCAGTATTTT; CDR3: CASSHGTATNDGDTQYF
size: -; V: TRBV7-6; D: -; J: TRBJ2-7; DNA: TGTGCCAGCAGCGCCGCGGGACGGAGCTCCTACGAGCAGTACTTC; CDR3: CASSAAGRSSYEQYF
size: -; V: TRBV7-8; D: TRBD2; J: TRBJ2-7; DNA: TGTGCCAGCAGCCCAGGACTAGCGGGGGCCCTCTCCTACGAGCAGTACTTC; CDR3: CASSPGLAGALSYEQYF
size: once; V: TRBV7-3; D: -; J: TRBJ1-1; DNA: TGTGCCAGCAGCTTAACAGCCGGGATTCAAGCTTTCTTT; CDR3: CASSLTAGIQAFF
size: -; V: TRBV20-1; D: -; J: TRBJ2-7; DNA: TGCAGTGCTAGTGGGAAATCTACTGACAGCTACGAGCAGTACTTC; CDR3: CSASGKSTDSYEQYF
size: -; V: TRBV7-9; D: -; J: TRBJ2-1; DNA: TGTGCCAGCAGCTTAGGTGGGGAGACTTACAATGAGCAGTTCTTC; CDR3: CASSLGGETYNEQFF
size: -; V: TRBV14; D: TRBD1; J: TRBJ1-1; DNA: TGTGCCAGCAGCTCCCGACAGGGGAGCACTGAAGCTTTCTTT; CDR3: CASSSRQGSTEAFF
size: -; V: TRBV5-6; D: -; J: TRBJ2-5; DNA: TGTGCCAGCAGCTTGCGGAGGGGGCTGGAGACCCAGTACTTC; CDR3: CASSLRRGLETQYF
size: -; V: TRBV18; D: -; J: TRBJ2-5; DNA: TGTGCCAGCTCACCACCCTCGGAGACCCAGTACTTC; CDR3: CASSPPSETQYF
size: -; V: TRBV11-2; D: TRBD2; J: TRBJ2-3; DNA: TGTGCCATCGCGGCGGGGGGCAGGGTAGATACGCAGTATTTT; CDR3: CAIAAGGRVDTQYF